This TCR beta chain was profiled in a study of a mutant IDH1 vaccine in newly diagnosed glioma. About the study: The patients were given eight vaccinations, one each in weeks 1, 3, 5, 7, 11, 15, 19 and 23. Treated patients were about 60% male, approximately 40% female, mean age around 40 years. Beforehand, treatment had been radiotherapy, temozolomide, or both; the majority received both. Study results and limitations: The occurrence of vaccine-induced immune responses was seen in 93.3% of patients.

This CDR3 has 15 residues. The ends were cut back, 0 bases at V and 0 bases at J, with 8 bases in the middle. Germline loops: CDR1 MNHEY, CDR2 SVGAGI. Sequenced by immunoSEQ multiplex PCR; TCRdb stores in-frame clones only, minus some. This table holds approximately 81,000 clones, around 85% found once. Indicated time point: week 23, last vaccination. With topical imiquimod, each dose of the vaccine consisted of 300 ug of mutant IDH1 20-mer peptide. Of note for this clone: What it binds is not known.

V gene TRBV6-5 combines with J gene TRBJ1-1; D possibly corresponds to TRBD1 (5 bases). This specimen consisted of PBMCs, obtained from a glioma patient whose treatment included an IDH1 peptide vaccine. This receptor was obtained from a man aged 25 to 45 with glioma. Some clones in this sample may be carry-over from other donors' samples. The CDR3 DNA follows: TGTGCCAGCAGTTACTCGCGGGACCTGAACACTGAAGCTTTCTTT. Protein: CASSYSRDLNTEAFF.